The source of this T cell receptor (beta chain) is a study of OX40 agonist ivuxolimab in advanced cancers. Study context: Subjects had a mean age of about 61 years, with a range of roughly 20 to 79; roughly 80% were male. Prior checkpoint blockade (anti-PD-1, anti-PD-L1 or anti-CTLA-4) was permitted; approximately 41% had it. Broader study findings: Within 6 weeks, CD4+ and CD8+ blood T cells expanded clonally at 0.1 to 3.0 mg/kg. It was not determined which antigens were specifically recognized by the peripheral T cells that had undergone clonal expansion.

Sequenced by immunoSEQ multiplex PCR; TCRdb stores in-frame clones only, minus some. This sample has some 68,000 clones, with roughly 86% found just once. CDR3 length equals 15 residues. Concerning this clone: Its antigen is undetermined.

This clonotype was sampled from an adult with an advanced solid tumor such as melanoma, head and neck, liver or kidney cancer. The starting material was CD4+ or CD8+ T cells sorted from blood, obtained in a trial of the OX40 agonist ivuxolimab. The genes are TRBV12-2 and TRBJ1-4. TRBV12-2 corresponds to a pseudogene. CDR3 residues: CASRLGGVTNEKLFF. CDR3 sequence (DNA): TGTGCAAGTCGCTTAGGAGGGGTGACAAATGAAAAACTGTTTTTT.